The 27 T cell receptor beta chains below come from one sample, sequenced in a study of shared clonotypes between healthy human individuals. The protocol was immunoSEQ multiplex PCR, while the TCRdb copy is restricted to in-frame clones and leaves out a portion. This table holds over 850,000 clones, around three quarters found once. The sequenced sample was memory CD4+ T cells from PBMCs. Noted subset: CD45RA-negative fraction. The origin of the receptors is a man aged 18-30 years in good health. Some clones in this sample may be carry-over from other donors' samples.

On this clone itself: Other DNA sequences from this sample encode an identical CDR3 as well. This chain connects TRBV28 to TRBJ2-1; D is perhaps TRBD1 or TRBD2 (6 bases each). Germline V lookup: CDR1 MDHEN, CDR2 SYDVKM. The CDR3 is 16 amino acids. Trimming left V 4 bases short and J 7 bases short, with 20 bases between. This CDR3 is CASSSPGGGGSNEQFF. The CDR3 nucleotides read TGTGCCAGCAGTTCCCCTGGAGGGGGTGGTTCGAATGAGCAGTTCTTC.

With respect to this clone: Other DNA sequences of this sample code for an identical CDR3. CDR3 sequence: CAWSVLRNTGELFF. The CDR3 nucleotides are TGTGCCTGGAGTGTTCTCCGGAACACCGGGGAGCTGTTTTTT. The J gene is TRBJ2-2, the V gene TRBV30, with D unclear. The CDR3 contains 14 residues. CDR1 and CDR2 from the germline V gene are GTSNPN and SVGIG (reference sequence). Between the trimmed V and J ends, which lost 0 bases and 1 base, there was a span of 6 bases.

The chain joins TRBV28 to TRBJ1-2; tentatively, D is TRBD1 (5 bases). CDR3 length equals 15 residues. Germline values: CDR1 MDHEN, CDR2 SYDVKM. V lost 5 bases to trimming and J lost 2 bases, with 15 bases between them. The CDR3 DNA is TGTGCCAGCAGTATCGGACACCCAGCCAACTATGGCTACACCTTC. It translates to CASSIGHPANYGYTF.

The gene calls are TRBV5-4 and TRBJ1-3, with D hard to call. This CDR3 is 13 amino acids long. Per the germline V gene, CDR1 is SGHNT and CDR2 is YYREEE (reference sequence). Trimming stripped 1 base from V and 11 bases from J, with 13 bases between. The CDR3 nucleotides are TGTGCCAGCAGCTTGCAAGGTGGCAGGTCCATATATTTT. Residues: CASSLQGGRSIYF.

The chain joins TRBV7-2 to TRBJ2-3; a weak D match, TRBD2 (5 bases). The germline V gene has CDR1 SGHTA and CDR2 FQGNSA. Trimming removed 1 base at V and 13 bases at J, with 12 bases between. The CDR3 extends over 12 amino acids. The CDR3 is CASSLVREMEYF. The DNA for the CDR3 is TGTGCCAGCAGCTTAGTTAGGGAGATGGAGTATTTT.

The rearrangement links TRBV7-9 to TRBJ2-1; D is uncertain. The V end lost 1 base, the J end lost 7 bases, and 8 bases lay between the germline ends. The CDR3 is 13 residues long. CDR1 and CDR2 (germline): SEHNR, FQNEAQ (reference sequence). CDR3 coding DNA: TGTGCCAGCAGCTTAGTGAGTATAAATGAGCAGTTCTTC. Its translation is CASSLVSINEQFF.

The rearrangement links TRBV4-2 to TRBJ2-2; 12 bases line up with TRBD2. V gave up 2 bases and J gave up 4 bases; unmatched junction bases: 2. CDR3 length equals 16 residues. Germline loops: CDR1 LGHNA, CDR2 YNFKEQ. CDR3 amino acids: CASSQRLAGVTGELFF. The CDR3 coding sequence is TGTGCCAGCAGCCAAAGACTAGCGGGAGTCACCGGGGAGCTGTTTTTT.

For this clone: A far larger clone lies a single base away; this is likely a read error. The chain joins TRBV30 to TRBJ1-2, with D maybe TRBD1 (5 bases). V lost 8 bases, J lost 8 bases, and 15 bases lay in between. The CDR3 sequence is 11 residues long. The germline CDR1 and CDR2 sequences are GTSNPN and SVGIG (reference sequence). Here the CDR3 DNA reads TGTGCCCGGGGACCCTCCCGGGGCTACACCTTC. It is translated as CARGPSRGYTF.

Only a few counts were recorded for this clone. The chain uses TRBV6-1 and TRBJ2-6; unclear D gene. This CDR3 is 15 amino acids long. CDR1 and CDR2 (germline): MNHNS, SASEGT. Between the trimmed V and J ends, which lost 2 bases and 2 bases, there was a span of 7 bases. The CDR3 DNA follows: TGTGCCAGCAGTGAATCTGGCGCTGGGGCCAACGTCCTGACTTTC. It yields the protein CASSESGAGANVLTF.

The V gene is TRBV7-7, the J gene TRBJ2-7; a weak D match, TRBD2 (7 bases). V lost 2 bases, J lost 4 bases, and 12 bases lay in between. CDR1 and CDR2 from the germline V gene are SSHAT and FNYEAQ (reference sequence). This CDR3 has 14 amino acids. The CDR3 nucleotides are TGTGCCAGCAGCTTAAGGGAGGGGGATTACGAGCAGTACTTC. Protein sequence: CASSLREGDYEQYF.

This sequence joins TRBV28 and TRBJ1-1; no definite D call. This CDR3 is 14 amino acids long. Germline V lookup: CDR1 MDHEN, CDR2 SYDVKM. Trimming removed 8 bases at V and 1 base at J, with 14 bases between. The CDR3 region has the DNA TGTGCCAGCGTGGATTACGTGGGGAACACTGAAGCTTTCTTT. Amino acids: CASVDYVGNTEAFF.

This chain connects TRBV5-1 to TRBJ2-5; D is possibly TRBD2 (5 bases). V dropped 4 bases and J dropped 2 bases, with 12 bases sitting between them. There are 14 residues in the CDR3. CDR1 and CDR2 (germline): SGHRS, YFSETQ. CDR3 nucleotides: TGCGCCAGCAGCGGCGGGCAGCCGCAAGAGACCCAGTACTTC. It translates to CASSGGQPQETQYF.

The chain couples TRBV4-3 to TRBJ2-1; 7 nucleotides agree with TRBD2. Germline CDR1 LGHNA, CDR2 YSLEER. After removal of 4 bases from V and 5 bases from J, the junction contained 14 bases not matched to a gene. The CDR3 contains 17 residues. CDR3 residues: CASSLLADNIRDNEQFF. CDR3 in DNA: TGCGCCAGCAGCCTCCTAGCGGACAACATAAGGGACAATGAGCAGTTCTTC.

This chain joins TRBV29-1 and TRBJ1-1; 8 bases are a match to TRBD1. The germline CDR1 and CDR2 sequences are SQVTM and ANQGSEA. The junction had 4 bases not matched to a gene; V was cut back by 3 bases and J by 1 base. CDR3 size: 14 residues. CDR3 nucleotides: TGCAGCGTTGAGGACAGGGTGAAGAACACTGAAGCTTTCTTT. Amino acids: CSVEDRVKNTEAFF.

CDR3 loop: CASSEGGTANYGYTF. In DNA form, the CDR3 reads TGTGCCAGCAGTGAGGGTGGGACGGCTAACTATGGCTACACCTTC. The genes are TRBV6-1 and TRBJ1-2; weak D call: TRBD1 (5 bases). CDR1 MNHNS and CDR2 SASEGT come from the germline V gene. The ends were cut back, 3 bases at V and 0 bases at J, with 11 bases in the middle. The CDR3 is 15 residues long.

The V call is TRBV6-5, the J call TRBJ1-5; no clear D. Germline lookup yields CDR1 MNHEY and CDR2 SVGAGI. The CDR3 covers 14 residues. V lost 6 bases and J lost 0, with 9 bases in between. CDR3 sequence: CASRAAFSNQPQHF. The CDR3 DNA is TGTGCCAGCAGGGCTGCGTTTAGCAATCAGCCCCAGCATTTT.

The V and J genes are TRBV5-4 and TRBJ1-1; D remains unclear. The V and J ends lost 4 bases and 1 base respectively, with 20 bases between them. The germline V gene encodes CDR1 SGHNT and CDR2 YYREEE (reference sequence). This CDR3 contains 17 residues. CDR3 sequence (DNA): TGTGCCAGCAGCCGGCTTCTTCGGGAACGCCAGAACACTGAAGCTTTCTTT. Its protein product is CASSRLLRERQNTEAFF.

CDR3 amino acids: CASTAQGADTQYF. The CDR3 DNA sequence: TGTGCCAGCACCGCACAGGGGGCAGATACGCAGTATTTT. V gene TRBV6-6 combines with J gene TRBJ2-3, with TRBD1 matching 8 bases. CDR1 is MNHNY and CDR2 is SVGAGI in the germline V gene (reference sequence). The V and J ends lost 7 bases and 4 bases, in that order; junction bases with no gene match: 4. The CDR3 runs 13 residues.

Worth noting for this clone: A read error may explain this, as a much larger clone is one base away. The CDR3 sequence: CASSLRRNTEAFF. CDR3 coding DNA: TGTGCCAGCAGCTTGCGACGGAACACTGAAGCTTTCTTT. The chain employs TRBV5-8 and TRBJ1-1; D is ambiguous. Per the germline V gene, CDR1 is SGHTS and CDR2 is YDEGEE. The CDR3 has 13 residues. Trimming shortened V by 1 base and J by 1 base, and 5 bases separated the two germline ends.

The V gene is TRBV7-2, the J gene TRBJ1-4, with D possibly TRBD1 on 6 matching bases. Trimming took 5 bases from V and 7 from J, leaving 20 bases between them. The CDR3 runs to 16 residues. Germline CDR1 and CDR2: SGHTA and FQGNSA. The CDR3 is CASSPTSGLGGEKLFF. CDR3 DNA: TGTGCCAGCAGCCCAACGTCCGGCTTAGGGGGTGAAAAACTGTTTTTT.

This chain joins TRBV6-5 and TRBJ1-2, with a possible D match to TRBD1 (6 bases). The CDR3 is 14 amino acids. Germline CDR1 reads MNHEY; CDR2 reads SVGAGI. V was cut by 4 bases and J by 2 bases, with 11 bases left in between. The CDR3 region is CASSSNTGNYGYTF. The DNA for the CDR3 is TGTGCCAGCAGTTCCAATACAGGGAACTATGGCTACACCTTC.

This chain uses TRBV5-1 with TRBJ2-5; D remains ambiguous. Trimming removed 4 bases at V and 4 bases at J, with 11 bases between. The CDR3 contains 13 residues. CDR1 and CDR2 from the germline V gene are SGHRS and YFSETQ. The CDR3 region is CASSGRARETQYF. The CDR3 region has the DNA TGCGCCAGCAGCGGCCGAGCTAGAGAGACCCAGTACTTC.

This clone was observed at least ten times. The V and J genes are TRBV6-1 and TRBJ2-2, with unresolved D. Trimming took 2 bases from V and 1 from J, leaving 11 bases between them. This CDR3 region has 16 residues. Germline CDR1 reads MNHNS; CDR2 reads SASEGT. CDR3 DNA sequence: TGTGCCAGCAGTGAACAACTTATGCAGAACACCGGGGAGCTGTTTTTT. This encodes CASSEQLMQNTGELFF.

Note on this clone: This sample includes further DNA sequences coding for the same CDR3. CDR3 nucleotide sequence: TGTGCCAGCAGCTTAGGGCCCGCCTACGAGCAGTACTTC. It codes for CASSLGPAYEQYF. The chain has TRBV11-2 and TRBJ2-7; D ambiguous. This CDR3 is 13 amino acids long. V was clipped by 1 base and J by 2 bases, with 6 bases between them. CDR1 and CDR2 from the germline V gene are SGHAT and FQNNGV.

The gene calls are TRBV28 and TRBJ1-1, with D hard to call. Germline-derived CDR1 and CDR2 are MDHEN and SYDVKM. V lost 3 bases to trimming and J lost 5 bases, with 16 bases between them. The CDR3 consists of 15 residues. The CDR3 nucleotides are TGTGCCAGCAGTTTTCCGGAGGGATCAGAGACTGAAGCTTTCTTT. Amino acid sequence: CASSFPEGSETEAFF.

The chain combines TRBV2 with TRBJ1-1; D is uncertain. This CDR3 region has 16 residues. In germline, CDR1 is SNHLY, CDR2 FYNNEI. V lost 2 bases and J lost 0, with 13 bases in between. The CDR3 DNA sequence: TGTGCCAGCAGTGAAAGGGTCTTTGGGATGAACACTGAAGCTTTCTTT. Its translation is CASSERVFGMNTEAFF. The variable domain in full, with the rest retrieved from reference TRBV2 and TRBJ1-1, is EPEVTQTPSHQVTQMGQEVILRCVPISNHLYFYWYRQILGQKVEFLVSFYNNEISEKSEIFDDQFSVERPDGSNFTLKIRSTKLEDSAMYFCASSERVFGMNTEAFFGQGTRLTVV.

J is TRBJ1-2 and V is TRBV27; the match to TRBD1 covers 7 bases. Unmatched junction bases numbered 9, after V lost 8 bases and J lost 0 bases. The CDR3 is 15 residues long. Germline loops: CDR1 MNHEY, CDR2 SMNVEV (reference sequence). The CDR3 DNA is TGTGCCAGCGGTGGGACAGCCGTTTCTAACTATGGCTACACCTTC. This translates into CASGGTAVSNYGYTF.